These 32 T cell receptor beta chains originate from one sample sequenced in a study of cytomegalovirus exposure and HLA in healthy donors. In the PCR, 60 Vbeta and 13 Jbeta primers were used. Generated by immunoSEQ multiplex PCR, the TCRdb table keeps only in-frame clones and is missing some. The table records 65,000 to 70,000 clones, around 68% of them present only once. Sample: PBMCs. The source of these receptors is a woman aged 25-40 years in good health and CMV-seronegative.

This chain links TRBV9 with TRBJ1-4; tentatively, D is TRBD1 (6 bases). Per the germline V gene, CDR1 is SGDLS and CDR2 is YYNGEE. V lost 0 bases and J lost 8, with 14 bases in between. This CDR3 is 15 amino acids long. CDR3 sequence: CASSVVETGREKLFF. The CDR3 DNA is TGTGCCAGCAGCGTAGTCGAGACAGGAAGGGAAAAACTGTTTTTT.

V and J are TRBV28 and TRBJ2-2; the D is unclear. This CDR3 region has 11 residues. Germline V gene data show CDR1 as MDHEN and CDR2 as SYDVKM. Trimming removed 7 bases at V and 8 bases at J, with 8 bases between. In nucleotides, the CDR3 is TGTGCCAGCAACATACCGGGGGAGCTGTTTTTT. Encoded protein: CASNIPGELFF.

The chain combines TRBV28 with TRBJ1-6; the D is unclear. The germline V gene has CDR1 MDHEN and CDR2 SYDVKM. The CDR3 loop spans 12 amino acids. V lost 11 bases to trimming and J lost 7 bases, with 12 bases between them. The CDR3 sequence is CADGSLNSPLHF. CDR3 coding DNA: TGTGCCGATGGCAGTTTAAATTCACCCCTCCACTTT.

The chain couples TRBV5-1 to TRBJ1-3, with unresolved D. Germline lookup yields CDR1 SGHRS and CDR2 YFSETQ. Between the trimmed V and J ends, which lost 0 bases and 3 bases, there was a span of 13 bases. The CDR3 length is 16 residues. DNA of the CDR3: TGCGCCAGCAGCTTGGCCGGGGTGTGGTATGGAAACACCATATATTTT. It specifies CASSLAGVWYGNTIYF.

This chain's CDR3 is CASSWTSGGNEQFF. For the CDR3, the DNA is TGTGCCAGCAGCTGGACTAGCGGGGGTAATGAGCAGTTCTTC. The rearrangement uses TRBV11-2 and TRBJ2-1; 13 nucleotides line up with TRBD2. The CDR3 is 14 amino acids. The J segment lost 7 bases and the V segment lost 4 bases, leaving 1 base of the junction unmatched. Germline V CDR1 and CDR2: SGHAT, FQNNGV.

V gene TRBV29-1 combines with J gene TRBJ1-1, with 7 nucleotides matching TRBD1. Germline V lookup: CDR1 SQVTM, CDR2 ANQGSEA. There are 12 residues in the CDR3. The ends lost 4 bases at V and 4 bases at J; junction bases unmatched: 3. The CDR3 loop reads CSVGTGVTEAFF. Written as DNA, the CDR3 is TGCAGCGTTGGTACAGGGGTCACTGAAGCTTTCTTT.

This clone was observed a few times. The genes are TRBV30 and TRBJ1-1, with D maybe TRBD1 (6 bases). Per germline, CDR1 GTSNPN and CDR2 SVGIG (reference sequence). Trimming removed 0 bases from V and 4 bases from J, with 15 bases in between. The CDR3 consists of 15 residues. The CDR3 DNA follows: TGTGCCTGGAGTGTACGGCTGGGGGCCGGCACTGAAGCTTTCTTT. Protein product: CAWSVRLGAGTEAFF.

V is TRBV9 and J is TRBJ2-7; D gene uncertain. Trimming stripped 0 bases from V and 3 bases from J, with 10 bases between. Germline V gene data show CDR1 as SGDLS and CDR2 as YYNGEE. This CDR3 contains 14 residues. The chain's CDR3 is CASSVDAQNYEQYF. The CDR3 nucleotides read TGTGCCAGCAGCGTAGACGCTCAGAACTACGAGCAGTACTTC.

J is TRBJ2-3 and V is TRBV19; D may be TRBD1 (7 bases). From germline, CDR1 is LNHDA and CDR2 SQIVND (reference sequence). This CDR3 region has 15 residues. Trimming left V 7 bases short and J 4 bases short, with 18 bases between. CDR3 DNA sequence: TGTGCCAGTACCATGGGGGGACAGAGGGCAGATACGCAGTATTTT. Its translation is CASTMGGQRADTQYF.

The chain has TRBV9 and TRBJ2-3, with 11 bases fitting TRBD2. Germline V CDR1 and CDR2: SGDLS, YYNGEE. Trimming took 4 bases from V and 3 from J; bases not matched to a gene: 4. The CDR3 is 15 residues long. CDR3 in amino acids: CASSSRLAGTDTQYF. In DNA, the CDR3 is TGTGCCAGCAGCTCCCGACTAGCGGGGACAGATACGCAGTATTTT.

The J gene is TRBJ2-7, the V gene TRBV5-1; 11 bases agree with TRBD2. The CDR3 is made up of 15 amino acids. The germline CDR1 and CDR2 sequences are SGHRS and YFSETQ. The V segment lost 4 bases and the J segment 2 bases; nucleotides outside the gene matches: 5. The CDR3, as DNA: TGCGCCAGCAGCCGGCGTAGCGGGGGGGCCTACGAGCAGTACTTC. As protein: CASSRRSGGAYEQYF. Based on the CDR3 plus reference TRBV5-1 and TRBJ2-7, the full variable domain is KAGVTQTPRYLIKTRGQQVTLSCSPISGHRSVSWYQQTPGQGLQFLFEYFSETQRNKGNFPGRFSGRQFSNSRSEMNVSTLELGDSALYLCASSRRSGGAYEQYFGPGTRLTVT.

The CDR3 region is CASSRGQNEAFF. DNA of the CDR3: TGTGCCAGCAGTCGGGGACAGAATGAAGCTTTCTTT. The V call is TRBV6-5, the J call TRBJ1-1; 7 positions agree with TRBD1. The CDR3 runs 12 residues. Germline V CDR1 and CDR2: MNHEY, SVGAGI. V dropped 5 bases and J dropped 7; count of bases not matched to a gene: 4.

V gene TRBV11-2 combines with J gene TRBJ2-1, with 9 bases identical to TRBD1. This CDR3 is built from 13 residues. The junction had 7 bases not matched to a gene; V was cut back by 10 bases and J by 6 bases. Germline V gene data show CDR1 as SGHAT and CDR2 as FQNNGV. The CDR3 sequence is CATTGGAINEQFF. The CDR3 bases are TGTGCCACAACAGGGGGCGCAATCAATGAGCAGTTCTTC.

V usage is TRBV4-1 and J usage is TRBJ2-7, with a tentative D call TRBD2 (6 bases). V was pared by 0 bases and J by 4 bases, with 16 bases between. The CDR3 has 16 amino acids. The germline gives CDR1 MGHRA, CDR2 YSYEKL. The CDR3 sequence is CASSQDGNGGWYEQYF. The DNA for the CDR3 is TGCGCCAGCAGCCAAGACGGAAACGGAGGGTGGTACGAGCAGTACTTC.

The table lists this clone with a few counts. The chain has TRBV29-1 and TRBJ1-5; no definite D call. The CDR3 totals 12 residues. Germline CDR1 SQVTM, CDR2 ANQGSEA. V was trimmed by 5 bases and J by 4 bases, leaving 9 bases between them. Written as DNA, the CDR3 is TGCAGCGTTAGGAGGCTAAATCAGCCCCAGCATTTT. Protein sequence: CSVRRLNQPQHF.

The genes are TRBV18 and TRBJ1-5; no clear D gene. The CDR3 is 16 residues long. The germline gives CDR1 KGHSH, CDR2 LQKENI. V was pared by 4 bases and J by 5 bases, with 18 bases between. CDR3 sequence reads: CASSLNPPGMDQPQHF. For the CDR3, the DNA is TGTGCCAGCTCACTCAACCCTCCGGGAATGGATCAGCCCCAGCATTTT.

The chain links TRBV7-6 to TRBJ2-1, with 10 nucleotides matching TRBD2. Germline CDR1 is SGHVS and CDR2 is FNYEAQ. The CDR3 runs 15 residues. V gave up 4 bases and J gave up 4 bases; unmatched junction bases: 4. The CDR3 here is CASSSTSGKYNEQFF. CDR3 sequence (DNA): TGTGCCAGCAGCTCCACTAGCGGGAAGTACAATGAGCAGTTCTTC. Full variable domain (remainder filled in from reference TRBV7-6 and TRBJ2-1): GAGVSQSPRYKVTKRGQDVALRCDPISGHVSLYWYRQALGQGPEFLTYFNYEAQQDKSGLPNDRFSAERPEGSISTLTIQRTEQRDSAMYRCASSSTSGKYNEQFFGPGTRLTVL.

The chain recombines TRBV7-9 with TRBJ1-6; D remains unclear. CDR1 and CDR2 from the germline V gene are SEHNR and FQNEAQ (reference sequence). The CDR3 runs to 16 residues. The V gene lost 5 bases and the J gene lost 0 bases, with 11 bases spanning the gap. The CDR3 spells CASSPSSSSYNSPLHF. The DNA for the CDR3 is TGTGCCAGCAGCCCGAGTTCAAGCTCCTATAATTCACCCCTCCACTTT.

The rearrangement joins TRBV18 to TRBJ1-1; D may be TRBD1 (6 bases). Deletions cut 2 bases from V and 0 bases from J, with 7 bases between. Germline CDR1 is KGHSH and CDR2 is LQKENI. The CDR3 runs 14 residues. The CDR3 protein is CASSPGDMNTEAFF. Here the CDR3 DNA reads TGTGCCAGCTCACCAGGGGACATGAACACTGAAGCTTTCTTT.

The table lists this clone with a count of one. The chain has TRBV14 and TRBJ2-7; D ambiguous. Germline V gives CDR1 SGHDN, CDR2 FVKESK. The CDR3 runs to 11 residues. Trimming cost V 4 bases and J 4 bases, with 5 bases left between them. CDR3: CASSLRYEQYF. The CDR3 DNA reads TGTGCCAGCAGCCTCCGGTACGAGCAGTACTTC.

This clone ranks as medium-sized. The CDR3 loop reads CASRNGQDTSYEQYF. For the CDR3, the DNA is TGTGCCAGCAGAAACGGACAGGACACCTCCTACGAGCAGTACTTC. V is TRBV2 and J is TRBJ2-7; 7 bases match TRBD1. This CDR3 comprises 15 residues. V shed 6 bases, J shed 0 bases, and the junction held 8 bases outside the gene matches. Germline-derived CDR1 and CDR2 are SNHLY and FYNNEI.

This clone was detected only a few times. The chain carries TRBV19 and TRBJ2-7, with D perhaps matching TRBD2 (6 bases). The germline V gene encodes CDR1 LNHDA and CDR2 SQIVND (reference sequence). This CDR3 has 13 residues. Trimming shortened V by 1 base and J by 7 bases, and 11 bases separated the two germline ends. CDR3 residues: CASSIVPSGEQYF. In nucleotides, the CDR3 is TGTGCCAGTAGTATAGTTCCGAGCGGGGAGCAGTACTTC.

This clone has only a few counts. V usage is TRBV7-2 and J usage is TRBJ2-7, with 10 bases aligning to TRBD1. The ends lost 5 bases at V and 6 bases at J; junction bases unmatched: 4. The length of the CDR3 is 13 residues. Germline V gene sequence: CDR1 SGHTA, CDR2 FQGNSA. The CDR3 DNA sequence: TGTGCCAGCAGCGCGGGACAGGGGCTCGAGCAGTACTTC. As protein: CASSAGQGLEQYF.

The chain recombines TRBV4-1 with TRBJ1-2, with a possible D match to TRBD1 (5 bases). V gave up 1 base and J gave up 0 bases, with 9 bases separating them. The CDR3 has 15 amino acids. Germline CDR1 reads MGHRA; CDR2 reads YSYEKL. The chain's CDR3 is CASSQADSANYGYTF. The DNA for the CDR3 is TGCGCCAGCAGCCAAGCTGACAGTGCTAACTATGGCTACACCTTC.

The gene calls are TRBV7-9 and TRBJ2-5, with a tentative D call TRBD1 (5 bases). Germline CDR1 and CDR2: SEHNR and FQNEAQ (reference sequence). V lost 10 bases and J lost 0, with 18 bases in between. The CDR3 covers 15 residues. The CDR3 spells CAILQGATYQETQYF. Written as DNA, the CDR3 is TGTGCCATCCTGCAAGGGGCTACTTACCAAGAGACCCAGTACTTC.

The chain couples TRBV20-1 to TRBJ2-1; maybe TRBD1 (6 bases). Trimming pared 2 bases from V and 10 bases from J, leaving 9 bases between. The germline CDR1 and CDR2 sequences are DFQATT and SNEGSKA (reference sequence). This CDR3 spans 11 amino acids. CDR3 sequence reads: CSARSDREQFF. The CDR3 DNA is TGCAGTGCTAGATCTGACAGGGAGCAGTTCTTC.

This clone was recorded a few times. The chain couples TRBV19 to TRBJ2-5; 7 positions match TRBD1. The germline V gene has CDR1 LNHDA and CDR2 SQIVND (reference sequence). CDR3 size: 15 residues. The junction had 11 bases not matched to a gene; V was cut back by 4 bases and J by 6 bases. The CDR3 here is CASSRMTGSEQTQYF. In DNA, the CDR3 is TGTGCCAGTAGTAGGATGACAGGGTCAGAACAGACCCAGTACTTC.

This chain links TRBV25-1 with TRBJ1-1; D is uncertain. Per germline, CDR1 MGHDK and CDR2 SYGVNS. Between the trimmed V and J ends, which lost 5 bases and 4 bases, there was a span of 11 bases. The CDR3 contains 13 residues. CDR3 region: CASSPSPSTEAFF. CDR3 nucleotides: TGTGCCAGCAGTCCTAGTCCGAGCACTGAAGCTTTCTTT.

Only a few counts were recorded for this clone. Written as DNA, the CDR3 is TGTGCCAGCAGCGTAGTTAGGGGGCGGACAGATACGCAGTATTTT. Translated, it gives CASSVVRGRTDTQYF. The rearrangement uses TRBV9 and TRBJ2-3; 7 bases align to TRBD1. Germline V gives CDR1 SGDLS, CDR2 YYNGEE. Trimming at V came to 0 bases and at J to 3 bases, leaving 4 bases not matched to a gene. This CDR3 region has 15 residues. Together with reference TRBV9 and TRBJ2-3, the CDR3 gives the full variable domain: DSGVTQTPKHLITATGQRVTLRCSPRSGDLSVYWYQQSLDQGLQFLIQYYNGEERAKGNILERFSAQQFPDLHSELNLSSLELGDSALYFCASSVVRGRTDTQYFGPGTRLTVL.

The CDR3 DNA reads TGTGCTAGTGGTCGGGACTTAGGCGAAGCTTTCTTT. Residues: CASGRDLGEAFF. This rearrangement joins TRBV12-5 to TRBJ1-1; D is possibly TRBD1 (5 bases). The CDR3 runs 12 residues. V was cut by 5 bases and J by 8 bases, with 12 bases left in between. In germline, CDR1 is LGHNT, CDR2 FRNRAP.

The chain is built from TRBV4-1 and TRBJ2-2; 8 bases fit TRBD1. With 8 bases clipped from V and 1 base from J, the junction kept 3 bases outside the gene matches. This CDR3 region has 14 residues. The germline V gene has CDR1 MGHRA and CDR2 YSYEKL. The CDR3 nucleotides are TGCGCCAGCCAGGACAGGGTGAACACCGGGGAGCTGTTTTTT. Translated: CASQDRVNTGELFF.

A single count supports this clone. The V and J genes are TRBV29-1 and TRBJ2-7; 7 bases match TRBD1. The CDR3 totals 14 residues. Per germline, CDR1 SQVTM and CDR2 ANQGSEA. V was clipped by 7 bases and J by 0 bases; unmatched bases: 9. CDR3 region: CSATGAGGSYEQYV. In nucleotides, the CDR3 is TGCAGCGCGACAGGCGCAGGGGGCTCCTACGAGCAGTACGTC.